These 24 T cell receptor beta chains came from one sample sequenced in a study of shared clonotypes between healthy human individuals. The naive CD8 fraction comprised CD45RO-negative cells positively selected for CCR7 and excluded terminally differentiated effector memory CD45RA+ cells. The assay was immunoSEQ multiplex PCR, and TCRdb's table has in-frame clones only and misses some. The repertoire holds over 2 million clones, about 95% seen once, with about 1.1% in the top ten. The specimen was naive CD8+ T cells sorted from blood. These receptors were collected from a man in his late teens or twenties in good health.

This chain joins TRBV7-9 and TRBJ2-7; D uncertain. V lost 3 bases to trimming and J lost 5 bases, with 11 bases between them. There are 13 residues in the CDR3. The germline CDR1 and CDR2 sequences are SEHNR and FQNEAQ (reference sequence). For the CDR3, the DNA is TGTGCCAGCAGCTTGATTATGTCCGACGAGCAGTACTTC. This encodes CASSLIMSDEQYF.

The chain links TRBV6-6 to TRBJ2-5; D perhaps matches TRBD2 (5 bases). Germline-derived CDR1 and CDR2 are MNHNY and SVGAGI (reference sequence). The CDR3 extends over 15 amino acids. Trimming pared 6 bases from V and 5 bases from J, leaving 19 bases between. The CDR3 region has the DNA TGTGCCAGCAGCCCCGCAGGAGGTTCTTGGGAGACCCAGTACTTC. This translates into CASSPAGGSWETQYF.

This clone appeared a single time. This chain connects TRBV11-2 to TRBJ2-7; 8 bases match TRBD2. This CDR3 is built from 16 residues. From germline, CDR1 is SGHAT and CDR2 FQNNGV. The V segment lost 0 bases and the J segment 2 bases; nucleotides outside the gene matches: 6. CDR3 protein: CASSLEGLAGAYEQYF. In DNA form, the CDR3 reads TGTGCCAGCAGCTTAGAGGGTCTAGCGGGCGCCTACGAGCAGTACTTC.

The rearrangement joins TRBV2 to TRBJ2-1; 7 positions agree with TRBD1. The CDR3 sequence is 15 residues long. The V gene's germline CDR1 is SNHLY and CDR2 FYNNEI. The trim removed 9 bases at V and 0 bases at J, leaving 8 bases unmatched. As DNA, the CDR3 is TGTGCCAGTATTAAGACAGGGAGCTCCTACAATGAGCAGTTCTTC. Translation gives CASIKTGSSYNEQFF.

The chain carries TRBV5-6 and TRBJ2-5, with no clear D. Germline V CDR1 and CDR2: SGHDT, YYEEEE. Trimming cost V 0 bases and J 5 bases, with 11 bases left between them. The CDR3 extends over 14 amino acids. CDR3: CASSLVGVQETQYF. CDR3 coding DNA: TGTGCCAGCAGCTTGGTCGGCGTCCAGGAGACCCAGTACTTC.

The chain recombines TRBV28 with TRBJ2-7; TRBD1 is a possible D gene (5 bases). Trimming cost V 3 bases and J 3 bases, with 15 bases left between them. Germline assignment: CDR1 MDHEN and CDR2 SYDVKM. The CDR3 covers 15 residues. The CDR3 spells CASSFLLSGIYEQYF. In nucleotides, the CDR3 is TGTGCCAGCAGTTTTTTACTGTCAGGGATCTACGAGCAGTACTTC.

The CDR3 nucleotides are TGTGCCAGCAGTGAAGCTCGAACCTTTTCCACAGATACGCAGTATTTT. Translating gives CASSEARTFSTDTQYF. The genes are TRBV6-1 and TRBJ2-3; D is unclear. Germline CDR1 MNHNS, CDR2 SASEGT. The V end was cut by 0 bases, the J end by 2 bases, with 12 bases between. The CDR3 has 16 residues.

A word on this clone: At one of its ends the junction is not consistent with the germline gene, which may arise from a read error. The sample has other DNA sequences that encode this CDR3 too. This chain joins TRBV2 and TRBJ1-1; D gene uncertain. This CDR3 is 15 amino acids long. Germline assignment: CDR1 SNHLY and CDR2 FYNNEI. Written as DNA, the CDR3 is TGTGCCAGCAGTGAGCTCGGGCGGCTTATGACTGAAGCATTCTTT. Amino acid sequence: CASSELGRLMTEAFF.

The J gene is TRBJ2-2, the V gene TRBV6-5; D call uncertain. CDR3 length: 13 residues. The germline V and J ends were trimmed by 7 bases and 6 bases, with 12 bases remaining between them. Germline V gene lookup returns CDR1 MNHEY and CDR2 SVGAGI. The CDR3 loop is CASTPRLAGELFF. The DNA of the CDR3 is TGTGCCAGCACCCCGCGGTTGGCCGGGGAGCTGTTTTTT.

This clone showed up just once. This sequence joins TRBV7-9 and TRBJ1-2; 7 positions match TRBD1. Germline assignment: CDR1 SEHNR and CDR2 FQNEAQ (reference sequence). CDR3 length: 18 amino acids. V lost 1 base, J lost 2 bases, and 13 bases stayed unmatched. The CDR3 nucleotides are TGTGCCAGCAGCTTAGAACCACAGGGGACCACCCTAAACTATGGCTACACCTTC. Protein product: CASSLEPQGTTLNYGYTF.

The chain links TRBV5-5 to TRBJ2-7, with D possibly matching TRBD2 (5 bases). Looked up from germline, CDR1 is SGHKS and CDR2 is YYEKEE (reference sequence). Trimming removed 2 bases from V and 0 bases from J, with 9 bases in between. This CDR3 is built from 14 residues. CDR3 region: CASSFGGSSYEQYF. In nucleotides, the CDR3 is TGTGCCAGCAGCTTCGGAGGCAGCTCCTACGAGCAGTACTTC.

The rearrangement joins TRBV9 to TRBJ2-7, with a tentative D call TRBD2 (6 bases). V dropped 3 bases and J dropped 4 bases, with 17 bases sitting between them. Germline V gives CDR1 SGDLS, CDR2 YYNGEE. This CDR3 has 15 amino acids. The CDR3 DNA reads as TGTGCCAGCAGCGCGGGGGACTCTACTTTATACGAGCAGTACTTC. Its translation: CASSAGDSTLYEQYF.

This clone has just a few counts. The sample has other DNA sequences that encode this CDR3 too. The chain is built from TRBV27 and TRBJ1-1, with D possibly being TRBD1 (5 bases). CDR1 and CDR2 (germline): MNHEY, SMNVEV (reference sequence). This CDR3 contains 14 residues. Trimming cost V 2 bases and J 1 base, with 8 bases left between them. The CDR3 region is CASSLVGANTEAFF. DNA for the CDR3: TGTGCCAGCAGTTTAGTAGGGGCGAACACTGAAGCTTTCTTT.

This clone has a single count. The chain employs TRBV10-1 and TRBJ2-4; D uncertain. This CDR3 is 13 amino acids long. CDR1 and CDR2 from the germline V gene are WNHNN and SYGVQD (reference sequence). V was trimmed by 5 bases and J by 8 bases, leaving 13 bases between them. CDR3 sequence: CASSPRSFDIQYF. CDR3 sequence (DNA): TGCGCCAGCAGTCCGAGGAGTTTCGACATTCAGTACTTC.

The CDR3 spells CSARSEAAYGYTF. The CDR3 DNA is TGCAGCGCCCGTTCGGAAGCGGCCTATGGCTACACCTTC. The chain uses TRBV29-1 and TRBJ1-2; the D is unclear. V shed 7 bases and J shed 4 bases, with 16 bases lying between them. The germline CDR1 and CDR2 sequences are SQVTM and ANQGSEA. The CDR3 is made up of 13 amino acids.

The rearrangement joins TRBV13 to TRBJ2-7; perhaps TRBD2 as D (6 bases). Germline CDR1 and CDR2: PRHDT and FYEKMQ (reference sequence). Trimming cost V 5 bases and J 5 bases, with 19 bases left between them. The CDR3 loop spans 15 amino acids. CDR3 sequence reads: CASSPTGDGEHEQYF. The CDR3 nucleotides are TGTGCCAGCAGCCCCACGGGGGACGGAGAGCACGAGCAGTACTTC.

This sequence joins TRBV4-1 and TRBJ2-1, with 8 positions matching TRBD2. Germline CDR1 reads MGHRA; CDR2 reads YSYEKL. This CDR3 comprises 17 residues. The V segment lost 0 bases and the J segment 4 bases; nucleotides outside the gene matches: 8. The CDR3 bases are TGCGCCAGCAGCCAAGATCTTAGGACGGGAGGGTACAATGAGCAGTTCTTC. Translation: CASSQDLRTGGYNEQFF.

Comments on this clone: Other nucleotide sequences from this sample produce the same CDR3. The chain has TRBV10-2 and TRBJ1-1; D uncertain. Germline-derived CDR1 and CDR2 are WSHSY and SAAADI. V was pared by 2 bases and J by 1 base, with 5 bases between. The CDR3 has 13 amino acids. The CDR3 sequence: CASSELGNTEAFF. CDR3 nucleotide sequence: TGCGCCAGCAGTGAGCTCGGGAACACTGAAGCTTTCTTT.

About this clone itself: This sample includes further DNA sequences coding for the same CDR3. The J gene is TRBJ2-1, the V gene TRBV6-5; tentatively, D is TRBD2 (5 bases). The V end was cut by 4 bases, the J end by 7 bases, with 8 bases between. This CDR3 has 12 amino acids. Germline loops: CDR1 MNHEY, CDR2 SVGAGI. CDR3 residues: CASSFTGNEQFF. The CDR3 DNA is TGTGCCAGCAGTTTTACGGGGAATGAGCAGTTCTTC.

V and J are TRBV7-9 and TRBJ2-1; no clear D. The length of the CDR3 is 14 residues. The germline CDR1 and CDR2 sequences are SEHNR and FQNEAQ (reference sequence). V was pared by 3 bases and J by 5 bases, with 11 bases between. The CDR3: CASSLGYRNNEQFF. For the CDR3, the DNA is TGTGCCAGCAGCTTGGGATACAGAAACAATGAGCAGTTCTTC.

The rearrangement links TRBV27 to TRBJ2-3; 9 bases fit TRBD1. Germline CDR1 is MNHEY and CDR2 is SMNVEV (reference sequence). There are 16 residues in the CDR3. With V trimmed by 0 bases and J by 2 bases, 3 bases remained unmatched. The CDR3 DNA is TGTGCCAGCAGTTTATCCGGGACAGGGAACACAGATACGCAGTATTTT. Amino acid sequence: CASSLSGTGNTDTQYF.

In DNA, the CDR3 is TGTGCCAGTAAGATAATGGGACAGACCTACACTGAAGCTTTCTTT. Amino acid sequence: CASKIMGQTYTEAFF. J is TRBJ1-1 and V is TRBV19; 7 positions agree with TRBD1. CDR1 and CDR2 (germline): LNHDA, SQIVND (reference sequence). V shed 7 bases, J shed 3 bases, and the junction held 11 bases outside the gene matches. CDR3 length: 15 amino acids.

CDR3: CAWTRRAGTTGEEFGYTF. DNA for the CDR3: TGTGCCTGGACAAGAAGAGCGGGGACGACAGGGGAAGAATTTGGCTACACCTTC. V usage is TRBV30 and J usage is TRBJ1-2; TRBD1 aligns across 8 bases. V lost 4 bases to trimming and J lost 7 bases; unmatched junction nucleotides: 23. The CDR3 contains 18 residues. Germline V gene sequence: CDR1 GTSNPN, CDR2 SVGIG (reference sequence).

Comments on this clone: Additional DNA sequences in this sample encode the identical CDR3. CDR3 sequence (DNA): TGCGCCAGCAGCTTGGGGCAGGGGGCATACGAGCAGTACTTC. Translating it yields CASSLGQGAYEQYF. The chain recombines TRBV5-1 with TRBJ2-7, with 8 bases aligning to TRBD1. In germline, CDR1 is SGHRS, CDR2 YFSETQ. CDR3 length: 14 residues. With V trimmed by 0 bases and J by 4 bases, 3 bases remained unmatched.